Included here is one T cell receptor (beta chain) sequence, with context. This CDR3 region has 14 residues. The germline V gene has CDR1 MNHEY and CDR2 SVGEGT. V lost 3 bases and J 13 bases, leaving 18 bases between the germline ends. In the authors' methods: Reference gene primer amplification gave estimated nucleated cell counts. TCRdb keeps only in-frame clones here, not all; method: immunoSEQ multiplex PCR. D and trimming were read from the DNA, whereas the V and J calls and clone size are those reported in that table. The sample lists roughly 170,000 clones; around 82% were seen once. The data belong to a study of blood T cell repertoires in COVID-19. As for the study in general: COVID-19 samples collected from the United States, Italy and Spain covered acute and convalescent phases. In each case, the material was cDNA or gDNA derived from T cells, B-cell-depleted T cells, or PBMCs.

The sequencing sample was made of peripheral blood. The rearrangement uses TRBV6-2 or TRBV6-3 and TRBJ2-2; no definite D call. The origin of this receptor is a man aged 55 to 70 who had recovered from COVID-19. The CDR3 sequence is CASSYQNGPTVLFF. The CDR3, as DNA: TGTGCCAGCAGTTATCAGAATGGGCCCACGGTGCTGTTTTTT.